Listed below are T cell receptor beta chains from one sample, sequenced in a study of T cells in Graves' hyperthyroidism and ophthalmopathy. Using its own MiXCR run on the multiplex PCR reads, TCRdb lists one record per CDR3 protein. The data show roughly 700,000 distinct CDR3 sequences, 15% to 20% seen once. The specimen sequenced was blood. The receptors originated from a man between 45 and 60 years old with Graves' hyperthyroidism. Both conserved end residues are part of each CDR3. A D gene is named only where the DNA matches it firmly. Not all rows give a size; the values are once, few, many and, for expanded clones, a class.

d_call: .; v_call: TRBV27; j_call: TRBJ1-3; clone_size: many; cdr3_aa: CASSYQFRSGNTIYF; cdr3_nt: TGTGCCAGCAGTTATCAGTTCCGGTCTGGAAACACCATATATTTT
d_call: TRBD2; v_call: TRBV4-1; j_call: TRBJ2-1; clone_size: .; cdr3_aa: CASSQEPLAEEQFF; cdr3_nt: TGCGCCAGCAGCCAAGAGCCCCTAGCGGAGGAGCAGTTCTTC
d_call: .; v_call: TRBV2; j_call: TRBJ1-1; clone_size: .; cdr3_aa: CASSSTKNTEAFF; cdr3_nt: TGTGCCAGCAGTTCTACCAAAAACACTGAAGCTTTCTTT
d_call: TRBD2; v_call: TRBV13; j_call: TRBJ2-7; clone_size: .; cdr3_aa: CASSIRTSGRYEQYF; cdr3_nt: TGTGCCAGCAGCATAAGGACTAGCGGGAGGTACGAGCAGTACTTC
d_call: TRBD2; v_call: TRBV19; j_call: TRBJ2-1; clone_size: once; cdr3_aa: CASSSSSGGGSYNEQFF; cdr3_nt: TGTGCCAGTAGTAGCTCTAGCGGGGGGGGATCCTACAATGAGCAGTTCTTC
d_call: TRBD2; v_call: TRBV4-3; j_call: TRBJ2-5; clone_size: few; cdr3_aa: CASSQTGLAGEETQYF; cdr3_nt: TGCGCCAGCAGCCAGACCGGACTAGCGGGAGAAGAGACCCAGTACTTC
d_call: .; v_call: TRBV18; j_call: TRBJ2-1; clone_size: many; cdr3_aa: CASSPPRSTSIDEQFF; cdr3_nt: TGTGCCAGCTCACCACCTCGGTCGACTAGTATAGATGAGCAGTTCTTC
d_call: .; v_call: TRBV9; j_call: TRBJ1-1; clone_size: .; cdr3_aa: CASSGEEAMAFF; cdr3_nt: TGTGCCAGCAGCGGGGAGGAAGCTATGGCTTTCTTT
d_call: TRBD2; v_call: TRBV6-1; j_call: TRBJ2-5; clone_size: .; cdr3_aa: CASSTDAGVGETQYF; cdr3_nt: TGTGCCAGCAGCACTGACGCGGGAGTAGGAGAGACCCAGTACTTC
d_call: .; v_call: TRBV28; j_call: TRBJ2-7; clone_size: many; cdr3_aa: CASSLGRPPTNDEQYF; cdr3_nt: TGTGCCAGCAGTTTAGGCAGGCCCCCGACGAATGACGAGCAGTACTTC
d_call: TRBD1; v_call: TRBV20-1; j_call: TRBJ1-5; clone_size: few; cdr3_aa: CSARGTGFSSNQPQHF; cdr3_nt: TGCAGTGCTAGAGGGACAGGTTTTTCAAGCAATCAGCCCCAGCATTTT
d_call: .; v_call: TRBV9; j_call: TRBJ2-7; clone_size: many; cdr3_aa: CASSVGGGRGTYEQYF; cdr3_nt: TGTGCCAGCAGCGTGGGGGGTGGCAGGGGGACCTACGAGCAGTACTTC
d_call: .; v_call: TRBV6-1; j_call: TRBJ2-3; clone_size: many; cdr3_aa: CASSPTFGRAQSTDTQYF; cdr3_nt: TGTGCCAGCAGCCCTACGTTCGGGCGCGCCCAAAGCACAGATACGCAGTATTTT
d_call: .; v_call: TRBV19; j_call: TRBJ1-1; clone_size: .; cdr3_aa: CASRPGGHLPATEAFF; cdr3_nt: TGTGCCAGTAGACCGGGGGGACATCTCCCGGCGACTGAAGCTTTCTTT
d_call: .; v_call: TRBV6-1; j_call: TRBJ2-1; clone_size: few; cdr3_aa: CASSEFPGPDNEQFF; cdr3_nt: TGTGCCAGCAGTGAATTTCCAGGTCCGGACAATGAGCAGTTCTTC
d_call: .; v_call: TRBV6-5; j_call: TRBJ2-1; clone_size: .; cdr3_aa: CASSYIGPHEQFF; cdr3_nt: TGTGCCAGCAGTTACATCGGCCCCCATGAGCAGTTCTTC
d_call: .; v_call: TRBV15; j_call: TRBJ2-1; clone_size: many; cdr3_aa: CATSRDQADNEQFF; cdr3_nt: TGTGCCACCAGCAGAGATCAGGCTGACAATGAGCAGTTCTTC
d_call: .; v_call: TRBV7-3; j_call: TRBJ2-3; clone_size: many; cdr3_aa: CASSLGAGTDTQYF; cdr3_nt: TGTGCCAGCAGCTTAGGTGCTGGCACAGATACGCAGTATTTT
d_call: .; v_call: TRBV5-1; j_call: TRBJ2-1; clone_size: many; cdr3_aa: CASSLVSGDNEQFF; cdr3_nt: TGCGCCAGCAGCTTGGTTTCGGGTGACAATGAGCAGTTCTTC
d_call: TRBD2; v_call: TRBV28; j_call: TRBJ2-1; clone_size: .; cdr3_aa: CASSPSLAGVLDEQFF; cdr3_nt: TGTGCCAGCAGTCCCTCACTAGCGGGAGTCTTGGATGAGCAGTTCTTC
d_call: .; v_call: TRBV4-2; j_call: TRBJ2-7; clone_size: .; cdr3_aa: CASSQELREYEQYF; cdr3_nt: TGTGCCAGCAGCCAAGAATTACGGGAGTACGAGCAGTACTTC
d_call: TRBD2; v_call: TRBV19; j_call: TRBJ2-3; clone_size: .; cdr3_aa: CASSITLLGLAGDGDTQYF; cdr3_nt: TGTGCCAGTAGTATAACCCTCCTCGGACTAGCGGGAGACGGAGATACGCAGTATTTT
d_call: .; v_call: TRBV7-8; j_call: TRBJ2-3; clone_size: many; cdr3_aa: CASTTGPPSTDTQYF; cdr3_nt: TGTGCCAGCACCACCGGGCCCCCTAGCACAGATACGCAGTATTTT
d_call: TRBD2; v_call: TRBV18; j_call: TRBJ2-4; clone_size: few; cdr3_aa: CASSPLGASGRSAKNIQYF; cdr3_nt: TGTGCCAGCTCACCACTTGGGGCTAGCGGGAGAAGCGCCAAAAACATTCAGTACTTC
d_call: .; v_call: TRBV7-9; j_call: TRBJ2-7; clone_size: .; cdr3_aa: CASSPGPNEQYF; cdr3_nt: TGTGCCAGCAGCCCCGGCCCCAACGAGCAGTACTTC
d_call: .; v_call: TRBV20-1; j_call: TRBJ2-5; clone_size: few; cdr3_aa: CSASQSKTQYF; cdr3_nt: TGCAGTGCTAGTCAATCAAAGACCCAGTACTTC
d_call: .; v_call: TRBV20-1; j_call: TRBJ1-5; clone_size: few; cdr3_aa: CSASADNSNQPQHF; cdr3_nt: TGCAGTGCTAGTGCAGACAATAGCAATCAGCCCCAGCATTTT
d_call: .; v_call: TRBV19; j_call: TRBJ1-2; clone_size: .; cdr3_aa: CASKRGDGPNYGYTF; cdr3_nt: TGTGCCAGCAAACGGGGGGACGGGCCTAACTATGGCTACACCTTC
d_call: TRBD1; v_call: TRBV27; j_call: TRBJ2-7; clone_size: many; cdr3_aa: CASSLMGQFYEQYF; cdr3_nt: TGTGCCAGCAGTTTAATGGGACAGTTCTACGAGCAGTACTTC
d_call: TRBD2; v_call: TRBV5-1; j_call: TRBJ2-1; clone_size: many; cdr3_aa: CASSSGTSGSYNEQFF; cdr3_nt: TGCGCCAGCAGCAGCGGGACTAGCGGTTCCTACAATGAGCAGTTCTTC
d_call: .; v_call: TRBV6-5; j_call: TRBJ1-5; clone_size: few; cdr3_aa: CASSYSGGRQHF; cdr3_nt: TGTGCCAGCAGTTACTCCGGGGGGCGCCAGCATTTT
d_call: .; v_call: TRBV14; j_call: TRBJ1-1; clone_size: many; cdr3_aa: CASSQDFTGYAEAFF; cdr3_nt: TGTGCCAGCAGCCAAGATTTTACGGGTTACGCTGAAGCTTTCTTT
d_call: .; v_call: TRBV7-9; j_call: TRBJ2-7; clone_size: many; cdr3_aa: CASSARRGQGSSHEQYF; cdr3_nt: TGTGCCAGCAGCGCCCGACGGGGGCAGGGTTCTTCCCACGAGCAGTACTTC
d_call: .; v_call: TRBV18; j_call: TRBJ2-3; clone_size: few; cdr3_aa: CASSPPSRGADTQYF; cdr3_nt: TGTGCCAGCTCACCTCCTTCTAGGGGTGCAGATACGCAGTATTTT
d_call: .; v_call: TRBV12-3/TRBV12-4; j_call: TRBJ2-5; clone_size: many; cdr3_aa: CASSHLRGEGETQYF; cdr3_nt: TGTGCCAGCAGTCACCTAAGGGGAGAGGGGGAGACCCAGTACTTC
d_call: .; v_call: TRBV2; j_call: TRBJ1-1; clone_size: many; cdr3_aa: CASNEFVDTEAFF; cdr3_nt: TGTGCCAGCAACGAGTTTGTGGACACTGAAGCTTTCTTT
d_call: .; v_call: TRBV9; j_call: TRBJ1-2; clone_size: .; cdr3_aa: CASSPVDSRFNYGYTF; cdr3_nt: TGTGCCAGCAGCCCGGTGGACAGCCGATTTAACTATGGCTACACCTTC
d_call: TRBD1; v_call: TRBV28; j_call: TRBJ2-3; clone_size: many; cdr3_aa: CASSYGRGYEDTQYF; cdr3_nt: TGTGCCAGCAGTTATGGCAGGGGGTATGAAGATACGCAGTATTTT
d_call: .; v_call: TRBV12-3/TRBV12-4; j_call: TRBJ2-7; clone_size: .; cdr3_aa: CASTPTGTFPREQYF; cdr3_nt: TGTGCCAGCACCCCAACCGGGACTTTCCCCCGCGAGCAGTACTTC
d_call: .; v_call: TRBV20-1; j_call: TRBJ1-5; clone_size: many; cdr3_aa: CSARSQGNQPQHF; cdr3_nt: TGCAGTGCTAGGTCGCAGGGAAATCAGCCCCAGCATTTT
d_call: TRBD2; v_call: TRBV6-2/TRBV6-3; j_call: TRBJ2-1; clone_size: few; cdr3_aa: CASSYTRLAGVDEQFF; cdr3_nt: TGTGCCAGCAGTTATACACGACTAGCGGGAGTGGATGAGCAGTTCTTC
d_call: .; v_call: TRBV19; j_call: TRBJ1-5; clone_size: .; cdr3_aa: CASSRRNNQPQHF; cdr3_nt: TGTGCCAGTAGTCGGCGGAACAATCAGCCCCAGCATTTT
d_call: .; v_call: TRBV3-1; j_call: TRBJ2-7; clone_size: many; cdr3_aa: CASSLEGGRAYEQYF; cdr3_nt: TGTGCCAGCAGCCTCGAGGGAGGCAGGGCCTACGAGCAGTACTTC
d_call: .; v_call: TRBV19; j_call: TRBJ1-2; clone_size: .; cdr3_aa: CASSPRPGGYGYTF; cdr3_nt: TGTGCCAGTAGTCCACGACCCGGGGGCTATGGCTACACCTTC